The following is a T cell receptor beta chain sequence with its context. Its target is not known. V lost 0 bases and J lost 3, with 12 bases in between. This CDR3 comprises 15 residues. CDR1 is SGHDN, CDR2 FVKESK, per germline. TCRdb ran MiXCR on the reads and lists one entry per CDR3 protein. The sample yields about 20,000 distinct CDR3 sequences, around 43% seen once. The sample is drawn from a study of T cell repertoires in cytomegalovirus infection. Whole-study context: Well-studied HLA-B-restricted CMV epitopes were used in the study alongside recently identified HLA-C-restricted ones. Shared public TCR beta signatures pointed to both CMV infection and a matching HLA type. Study-level points and caveats: Individuals carrying CMV plus the relevant HLA were identified by cumulative frequency of public TCR beta families.

V is TRBV14 and J is TRBJ2-7; D not resolved. Sequenced material: CD8+ T cells from cultured PBMCs, taken from culture after CMV antigen stimulation. The TCR was taken from a human donor in good health (CMV status not recorded). Some clones in this sample may be carry-over from other donors' samples. This CDR3 is CASSQDYERIYEQYF. Here the CDR3 DNA reads TGTGCCAGCAGCCAAGATTACGAACGGATCTACGAGCAGTACTTC. Complete variable domain (other parts from reference TRBV14 and TRBJ2-7): EAGVTQFPSHSVIEKGQTVTLRCDPISGHDNLYWYRRVMGKEIKFLLHFVKESKQDESGMPNNRFLAERTGGTYSTLKVQPAELEDSGVYFCASSQDYERIYEQYFGPGTRLTVT.